Detailed here is one T cell receptor beta chain. The method was immunoSEQ multiplex PCR; TCRdb's version includes in-frame clones alone and lacks a portion of them. The sample records some 79,000 clones, 80% to 95% being singletons. This sample is part of a study of technical replicates of blood from a few donors. V was pared by 1 base and J by 4 bases, with 11 bases between. Germline V lookup: CDR1 GTSNPN, CDR2 SVGIG (reference sequence). The CDR3 consists of 14 residues. Sequencing was done on a sample of T cells isolated from PBMCs. The chain has TRBV30 and TRBJ1-5, with D tentatively TRBD1 (5 bases). The receptor was isolated from a human donor in good health. Some clones in this sample may be carry-over from other donors' samples. In nucleotides, the CDR3 is TGTGCCTGGAGTGGGACAAGGGGAAATCAGCCCCAGCATTTT. This codes for CAWSGTRGNQPQHF.